A selection of T cell receptor beta chains follows, all from one sample in a study of shared clonotypes between healthy human individuals. Produced via immunoSEQ multiplex PCR; TCRdb's table is partial and in-frame only. The sample includes about 1 million clones, approximately 70% of them seen just once. The specimen was memory CD4+ T cells sorted from blood. These receptors were collected from a young man in good health. Each CDR3 is given with its conserved first and last residue. The D gene is left open where the match is weak.

d_call v_call cdr3_length cdr3_aa
. TRBV15 14 CATSAGLSGNTIYF
TRBD2 TRBV30 14 CAWTGTSGRYEQFF
TRBD1 TRBV5-6 17 CASSARPRQGSRYGYTF
TRBD2 TRBV7-2 15 CASSPGTSAYNEQFF
. TRBV6-5 14 CASSGRREGNGYTF
TRBD2 TRBV9 15 CASSVSSAGSYEQYF
TRBD1 TRBV30 13 CAWSGQGLGEQFF
TRBD1 TRBV5-1 17 CASSRGQDFSGANVLTF
TRBD1 TRBV18 13 CASSEDRSYEQYF
. TRBV27 17 CASSSRTGWGLHNEQFF
. TRBV30 12 CAWSFWGTEAFF
TRBD2 TRBV5-4 18 CASSLLNLAGGSVDTQYF
. TRBV19 14 CASSMGGNLDEQYF
. TRBV13 18 CASSLRGGPGKVVEKLFF
. TRBV13 17 CASSLGTPAELNTEAFF
TRBD2 TRBV4-1 19 CASTTNIVGAGGNTGELFF
. TRBV5-1 13 CSSMGDMSREAFF
. TRBV10-3 11 CAISAGGELFF
. TRBV18 13 CASSPNVNSEAFF
. TRBV30 14 CAWSVRARAGEQYF
TRBD1 TRBV6-1 14 CASSERQGAYGYTF
. TRBV2 15 CASSERVGLGQPQHF
. TRBV7-2 16 CASSWAPGRRNTEAFF
. TRBV4-3 19 CASSQEVVFLSSNQETQYF
. TRBV7-2 15 CASGGLGTRQETQYF
. TRBV5-1 15 CASSLAVSGANVLTF
. TRBV29-1 14 CSAGLGREYTEAFF
. TRBV6-1 13 CASIPGQNQPQHF
TRBD2 TRBV10-3 16 CAIRPWTSGGIDTQYF
TRBD1 TRBV2 15 CASRGGLDRSYGYTF
. TRBV11-2 13 CASSLRDPWEQYF
. TRBV7-9 13 CASSVTIRAEQYF
. TRBV6-6 15 CASSLGTSGANVLTF
. TRBV28 12 CATGLGNEKLFF
. TRBV6-1 14 CASSFKAGSTEAFF
TRBD2 TRBV29-1 15 CSVEVLSGGAGEQFF
TRBD2 TRBV19 17 CASSTLAGSTQDNEQFF
. TRBV6-1 21 CASSELGTLITPEAKRREQYF
. TRBV5-1 13 CASHSGWAETQYF
TRBD1 TRBV11-2 17 CASSHIRSRDRPYEQYF
. TRBV9 16 CASSVQDGWNTGELFF
TRBD1 TRBV11-2 17 CASSQLGGQTAGNTIYF
. TRBV2 15 CASSAGSSGANVLTF
TRBD2 TRBV7-2 15 CASSLAAGGSYEQYF
. TRBV6-1 20 CASSEFVRGRSVATNEKLFF
TRBD2 TRBV6-4 14 CASSGSGGHNEQFF
TRBD1 TRBV6-1 11 CASQTGLGYTF
. TRBV5-1 11 CASSLWGVQYF
. TRBV29-1 13 CSVTSLGYNEQFF
TRBD1 TRBV2 16 CASSERTGQPVYGYTF
TRBD1 TRBV7-2 17 CASSFGQGEKGNQPQHF
TRBD1 TRBV6-1 15 CASSDDRGLNEKLFF
. TRBV6-1 13 CASSSTPAYEQYF